Presented here are 27 T cell receptor delta chains from one specimen sequenced in a study of γδ T cells in repeated Plasmodium falciparum infection (dated by TCRdb to about 2021). The library was generated by multiplex PCR. Reads for this sample came from an Illumina MiSeq. TCRdb reprocessed the public reads with the caller CATT; rows with the same DNA were merged afterwards. The sample table records about 57,000 delta-chain clones; about 1.5% of these occur just once. The ten largest clones take up about 15% of the sample. Vgamma9/Vdelta2+ and Vdelta2-negative gammadelta T cell populations were flow-sorted from peripheral blood mononuclear cells for bulk TCR repertoire analysis. Sequenced input: gamma-delta T cells from blood. The receptors originated from a pool of human donors (malaria-infected and uninfected, not separated).

A few counts support this clone. One base away lies a much larger clone, so this may be a sequencing read error. The rearrangement uses TRDV1 and TRDJ1, with D possibly being TRDD3 (5 bases). No J gene is reported in TCRdb; it was inferred here by comparing the DNA with germline. The germline CDR1 and CDR2 sequences are TSWWSYY and QGS. Trimming pared 3 bases from V and 1 base from J, leaving 24 bases between. The CDR3 consists of 19 residues. CDR3 bases: TGTGCTCTTGGGGATCAGCTTCTAGCTTGCCTATGGGGCACCGATAAACTCATCTTT. This encodes CALGDQLLACLWGTDKLIF.

This clone was seen ten or more times. TCRdb's protein for this DNA is that of a much larger clone and differs from the translation at residue 3, likely a read error; the protein shown is the DNA translation. The DNA for the CDR3 is TGTGCTCCTGGGGACCCACAATCTTCCTACCCTCACCCGTACACCGATAAACTCATCTTT. Protein sequence: CAPGDPQSSYPHPYTDKLIF. This chain uses TRDV1 with TRDJ1; 8 positions agree with TRDD2. Germline assignment: CDR1 TSWWSYY and CDR2 QGS. The CDR3 consists of 20 residues.

This clone has at least ten counts. TCRdb assigns this DNA the protein of a much larger clone, which departs from its translation at residue 14; this likely reflects a read error, and the protein shown comes from translating the DNA. J is TRDJ1 and V is TRAV38-2/DV8; TRDD2 agrees at 9 bases. V lost 3 bases and J lost 10; bases outside the gene matches: 19. Germline loops: CDR1 TSESDYY, CDR2 QEAYKQQN. The CDR3 extends over 17 amino acids. DNA of the CDR3: TGTGCTTATAGGACCCCAGGCCTTCCTACCCCTCTATCGAGACTCATCTTT. It encodes CAYRTPGLPTPLSRLIF.

This clone was recorded a few times. The translation of this DNA and the TCRdb protein of a much larger clone differ at residue 15, probably owing to a read error; the protein shown here is translated from the DNA. The J gene is TRDJ1, the V gene TRDV1, with 7 positions matching TRDD3. There are 16 residues in the CDR3. CDR1 is TSWWSYY and CDR2 is QGS in the germline V gene. The CDR3 reads CALGDPYPGGPVGLTF. The CDR3 nucleotides read TGTGCTCTTGGGGACCCATACCCTGGGGGCCCAGTTGGACTCACCTTT.

This clone has a count of ten or more. This probably arose from a read error, given a far larger clone one base away. Other DNA sequences in the sample encode the same CDR3. V is TRDV1 and J is TRDJ1; no definite D call. There are 14 residues in the CDR3. CDR1 and CDR2 from the germline V gene are TSWWSYY and QGS. In nucleotides, the CDR3 is TGTGCCCTTGGGAGGAACATCAGGACCGATAAACTCATCTTT. Encoded protein: CALGRNIRTDKLIF.

This clone was counted at least ten times. A read error is likely here: a far larger clone is one base away. Other nucleotide sequences in the sample specify the same CDR3. The chain joins TRDV1 to TRDJ1, with 12 bases aligning to TRDD3. The CDR3 is made up of 21 amino acids. Germline V CDR1 and CDR2: TSWWSYY, QGS. The V segment lost 2 bases and the J segment 11 bases; nucleotides outside the gene matches: 27. In DNA, the CDR3 is TGTGCTCTTGGGGAAACCTTAAAATTCACGGGGTACTGGGGGATACTGGGGAAGCTCATCTTT. It is translated as CALGETLKFTGYWGILGKLIF.

This clone turned up a few times. Given a far larger clone just one base away, this is likely a sequencing read error. Distinct nucleotide sequences in the sample also encode this CDR3. The V and J genes are TRDV2 and TRDJ1, with 9 bases identical to TRDD3. The V gene's germline CDR1 is GEAIGNYY and CDR2 EKD. The CDR3 spans 20 residues. DNA of the CDR3: TGTGCCTGCGACACCATGCCTAGTATAGGGGATACGCGCGGATTCGATAAACTCATCTTT. Translation: CACDTMPSIGDTRGFDKLIF.

Of note for this clone: Translating this DNA gives a protein that differs at residue 18 from the TCRdb one, which belongs to a much larger clone; a read error is likely, and the protein shown is this translation. V is TRDV1 and J is TRDJ1; TRDD3 matches at 11 bases. This CDR3 spans 21 amino acids. Germline loops: CDR1 TSWWSYY, CDR2 QGS. CDR3 sequence reads: CALGEQAFNWLLGDTTDELIF. CDR3 sequence (DNA): TGTGCTCTTGGGGAACAGGCTTTCAATTGGCTGCTGGGGGATACAACCGATGAACTCATCTTT.

This clone was seen a handful of times. TCRdb assigns this DNA the protein of a much larger clone, which departs from its translation at residue 11; this likely reflects a read error, and the protein shown comes from translating the DNA. The chain carries TRDV1 and TRDJ1, with 8 bases identical to TRDD3. The J gene was missing in TCRdb and was found by matching the end of the DNA to germline. Germline V gives CDR1 TSWWSYY, CDR2 QGS. V trimming: 4 bases; J trimming: 3 bases; junction bases outside the gene matches: 19. The CDR3 is 19 residues long. As DNA, the CDR3 is TGTGCTCTTGGGGTATTTCGGGGGGGGATATGTAAAACATCCGATAAACTCATCTTT. This encodes CALGVFRGGICKTSDKLIF.

In this sample, this clone turned up a few times. A read error is the likely source, as a far larger clone sits one nucleotide away. Distinct nucleotide sequences in the sample also encode this CDR3. The chain has TRDV1 and TRDJ1, with TRDD3 matching 9 bases. Per the germline V gene, CDR1 is TSWWSYY and CDR2 is QGS. CDR3 length: 21 amino acids. The V gene end was trimmed by 3 bases and the J gene end by 5 bases; junction bases not matched to a gene: 25. This CDR3 reads CALGELIPLGRCTGGPDKLIF. CDR3 DNA: TGTGCTCTTGGGGAGCTCATCCCTTTGGGACGCTGTACTGGGGGACCAGATAAACTCATCTTT.

This clone was seen a few times. TCRdb's listed protein matches a much larger clone and diverges from this DNA's translation at residue 18, likely through a read error; the protein shown comes from the DNA. The chain couples TRDV1 to TRDJ1, with D tentatively TRDD2 or TRDD3 (5 bases each). CDR3 size: 25 residues. Germline CDR1 and CDR2: TSWWSYY and QGS. Trimming stripped 0 bases from V and 0 bases from J, with 38 bases between. The CDR3 DNA is TGTGCTCTTGGGGAACTGTTGACAGCCCTACCCGGTGTACTGGAGGTCACACCGTACACCGATAAACTCATCTTT. Its protein is CALGELLTALPGVLEVTPYTDKLIF.

About this clone: This DNA's translation differs at residue 17 from TCRdb's protein, which comes from a much larger clone; a read error is likely, and the protein shown is translated from the DNA. The rearrangement uses TRDV1 and TRDJ1, with D maybe TRDD3 (7 bases). V lost 3 bases and J 2 bases, leaving 43 bases between the germline ends. The CDR3 has 25 amino acids. The germline V gene has CDR1 TSWWSYY and CDR2 QGS. Written as DNA, the CDR3 is TGTGCTCTTGGGGACTCTCCTACAACGGAACCCCAACCCCGTACTGGGGTATTACCAACCGATAAACTCATCTTT. It yields the protein CALGDSPTTEPQPRTGVLPTDKLIF.

With regard to this clone: A far more abundant clone sits one base away, making this likely a read error. Other nucleotide sequences from this sample produce the same CDR3. CDR3 nucleotides: TGTGCTCTTGGGGAAGCCGGCTCGGTTTTTCGACTTCCTGGTATAACACAACTCTTCTTT. This translates into CALGEAGSVFRLPGITQLFF. The genes are TRDV1 and TRDJ2; tentatively, D is TRDD2 (6 bases). The V gene's germline CDR1 is TSWWSYY and CDR2 QGS. The CDR3 covers 20 residues. V was shortened by 2 bases and J by 9 bases, with 31 bases between the two germline ends.

This clone showed up just a few times. TCRdb lists the protein of a much larger clone for this DNA, which differs at residue 18, so this is likely a read error; the protein given here is translated from the DNA itself. This sequence joins TRDV1 and TRDJ1; TRDD3 is a possible D gene (10 bases). The CDR3 consists of 21 residues. In germline, CDR1 is TSWWSYY, CDR2 QGS. CDR3: CALGELAFLLGDVSIPDELIF. DNA of the CDR3: TGTGCTCTTGGGGAACTTGCCTTCCTACTGGGGGATGTCTCTATCCCCGATGAACTCATCTTT.

Of note for this clone: TCRdb pairs this DNA with a much larger clone's protein that differs at residues 6 and 7, likely a read error; the protein shown was translated from the DNA. The chain is built from TRDV3 and TRDJ1; TRDD3 matches at 9 bases. The CDR3 runs to 21 residues. CDR1 is TVYSNPD and CDR2 is GDNSRS in the germline V gene (reference sequence). After removal of 2 bases from V and 1 base from J, the junction contained 26 bases not matched to a gene. CDR3 region: CAFSAYFQNRRLGEITDKLIF. For the CDR3, the DNA is TGTGCCTTTTCCGCCTACTTCCAAAATAGGAGACTGGGGGAGATCACCGATAAACTCATCTTT.

Turning to this clone: This likely came from a read error, as a far larger clone is one base away. Other nucleotide sequences from this sample produce the same CDR3. No call exists for the J gene, whereas the V gene is TRDV1; TRDD3, the D gene given by the table, was not confirmed from the DNA. The CDR3 consists of 21 residues. CDR1 TSWWSYY and CDR2 QGS come from the germline V gene. The CDR3 spells CALGEFTAVLGDTVVMDKLIF. Written as DNA, the CDR3 is TGTGCTCTTGGGGAATTCACGGCGGTACTGGGGGATACTGTCGTCATGGATAAACTCATCTTC.

This clone was recorded a few times. TCRdb lists the protein of a much larger clone for this DNA, which differs at residue 15, so this is likely a read error; the protein given here is translated from the DNA itself. The rearrangement links TRDV2 to TRDJ1, with 13 bases lining up with TRDD3. This CDR3 is 18 amino acids long. CDR1 GEAIGNYY and CDR2 EKD come from the germline V gene. The DNA of the CDR3 is TGTGCCTGTGATCCCGTACTGGGGGATACGGGGGTCACCGATCAACTCATCTTT. Amino acid sequence: CACDPVLGDTGVTDQLIF.

As regards this clone: The protein TCRdb gives is from a much larger clone and does not agree with this DNA's translation at residue 4, likely a read error; the protein shown here comes from the DNA. The chain has TRDV3 and TRDJ1, with 9 bases lining up with TRDD3. Matching the DNA to germline supplied the J gene, which TCRdb does not give. The length of the CDR3 is 19 residues. The V gene end was trimmed by 4 bases and the J gene end by 0 bases; junction bases not matched to a gene: 21. Germline V lookup: CDR1 TVYSNPD, CDR2 GDNSRS (reference sequence). The CDR3 region is CASPPTALLGEQYTDKLIF. The CDR3 DNA sequence: TGTGCCTCCCCTCCTACGGCCTTACTGGGGGAACAGTACACCGATAAACTCATCTTT.

On this clone itself: This DNA's translation and the protein TCRdb lists, from a much larger clone, do not match at residue 18, likely due to a read error; the protein shown is translated from the DNA. The V gene is TRDV1; the J gene was not called; the D segment call TRDD3 is taken from the table without a DNA check. This CDR3 region has 20 residues. The V gene's germline CDR1 is TSWWSYY and CDR2 QGS. The CDR3 DNA sequence: TGTGCTCTTGGGGAACCCCCGGAAGACCTTCCCCAAAAGTACACCGATAAACCCATCTTT. Its protein is CALGEPPEDLPQKYTDKPIF.

This clone has at least ten counts. TCRdb's protein for this DNA is that of a much larger clone and differs from the translation at residue 14, likely a read error; the protein shown is the DNA translation. This chain links TRDV1 with TRDJ1; unclear D gene. V was trimmed by 3 bases and J by 7 bases, leaving 27 bases between them. Germline loops: CDR1 TSWWSYY, CDR2 QGS. The CDR3 runs to 18 residues. CDR3 DNA: TGTGCTCTTGGGGATCGGAGGAGCTGTACACCTATAATCGGTAAACTCATCTTT. Amino acid sequence: CALGDRRSCTPIIGKLIF.

This clone appeared a few times. For this DNA, TCRdb reports the protein of a much larger clone, which diverges at residue 16, most likely from a read error; the protein presented here is translated directly from the DNA. CDR3 region: CALGKPYALGDTNTDNLIF. Written as DNA, the CDR3 is TGTGCTCTTGGGAAACCTTACGCCCTGGGGGATACGAACACCGATAACCTCATCTTT. V and J are TRDV1 and TRDJ1, with 12 bases fitting TRDD3. Germline CDR1 TSWWSYY, CDR2 QGS. The CDR3 contains 19 residues.

To note about this clone: A far larger clone is just one base off, so this is likely a read error. Distinct nucleotide sequences in the sample also encode this CDR3. The chain combines TRDV1 with TRDJ1, with 11 nucleotides matching TRDD3. TCRdb records no J gene; here it was assigned by comparing the DNA to germline. Trimming removed 9 bases from V and 5 bases from J; junction bases left unmatched: 29. This CDR3 spans 21 amino acids. The germline V gene has CDR1 TSWWSYY and CDR2 QGS. The CDR3 nucleotides read TGTGCTCTGCGGGTCCTTCCTACGATAATAACTGGGGGATATGCAACTGATAAACTCATCTTT. This gives the protein CALRVLPTIITGGYATDKLIF.

A few counts support this clone. The protein TCRdb gives is from a much larger clone and does not agree with this DNA's translation at residue 8, likely a read error; the protein shown here comes from the DNA. The chain carries TRDV2 and TRDJ2; D uncertain. Trimming removed 0 bases at V and 4 bases at J, with 8 bases between. The CDR3 contains 14 residues. The germline CDR1 and CDR2 sequences are GEAIGNYY and EKD. The DNA for the CDR3 is TGTGCCTGTGACACCATTACTAGGACAGCACAACTCTTCTTT. Translated: CACDTITRTAQLFF.

This clone was seen a handful of times. The amino acid sequence in TCRdb belongs to a much larger clone and departs from this DNA's translation at residue 16, likely a sequencing read error; the sequence shown is translated from the DNA. J is TRDJ1 and V is TRAV38-2/DV8; TRDD3 matches at 8 bases. The J gene, missing from TCRdb, was assigned here through DNA to germline matching. The CDR3 sequence is 19 residues long. The V gene's germline CDR1 is TSESDYY and CDR2 QEAYKQQN. The CDR3 region is CAYRIRLVGDPVGTDRLIF. CDR3 DNA sequence: TGTGCTTATAGGATCCGCTTGGTGGGGGATCCTGTAGGCACCGATAGACTCATCTTT.

This clone appeared many times. Other DNA sequences in the sample encode the same CDR3. This rearrangement joins TRDV1 to TRDJ1; either TRDD2 or TRDD3 may supply D (6 bases each). CDR1 is TSWWSYY, CDR2 QGS, per germline. V was cut by 5 bases and J by 0 bases, with 40 bases left in between. The CDR3 consists of 24 residues. CDR3: CALGFRPSQAECDTGPDHTDKLIF. CDR3 sequence (DNA): TGTGCTCTTGGGTTCCGGCCTTCCCAAGCGGAGTGTGATACGGGCCCTGACCACACCGATAAACTCATCTTT.

For this clone: A far larger clone is one nucleotide away, so this likely arose from a read error. The sample contains more than one DNA sequence encoding this CDR3. This rearrangement joins TRDV1 to TRDJ1; D gene ambiguous. Assignment of the J gene here rests on matching the DNA to germline, because TCRdb gives none. CDR1 is TSWWSYY, CDR2 QGS, per germline. Deletions cut 0 bases from V and 0 bases from J, with 32 bases between. The CDR3 has 23 amino acids. The CDR3 DNA is TGTGCTCTTGGGGAACTATTTTCTAAGGATCGGATGGGAGATCCGCCTTACACCGATAAACTCATCTTT. Translated, it gives CALGELFSKDRMGDPPYTDKLIF.

This clone was counted at least ten times. TCRdb's listed protein matches a much larger clone and diverges from this DNA's translation at residue 8, likely through a read error; the protein shown comes from the DNA. The genes are TRDV2 and TRDJ1; 11 nucleotides agree with TRDD3. The length of the CDR3 is 21 residues. The germline CDR1 and CDR2 sequences are GEAIGNYY and EKD. The junction had 17 bases not matched to a gene; V was cut back by 0 bases and J by 0 bases. The DNA for the CDR3 is TGTGCCTGTGACACCGCGGAGAGGGTGGGGGATACGCGTCTGTACACCGATAAACTCATCTTT. It translates to CACDTAERVGDTRLYTDKLIF.